These 8 T cell receptor beta chains share one sample of origin, sequenced in a study of blood T cell repertoires in COVID-19. Assay used: immunoSEQ multiplex PCR; TCRdb lists only in-frame clones, some missing. Of roughly 250,000 clones in the sample, 87% are singletons; the top ten hold about 6%. The specimen sequenced was PBMCs or T cells enriched from blood (not recorded which). These receptors came from a woman aged 30 to 39 with acute COVID-19.

The chain employs TRBV6-2 or TRBV6-3 and TRBJ2-5, with D perhaps matching TRBD1 (6 bases). The germline V and J ends were trimmed by 6 bases and 1 base, with 12 bases remaining between them. The germline CDR1 and CDR2 sequences are MNHEY and SVGEGT. The CDR3 runs 14 residues. In DNA, the CDR3 is TGTGCCAGCAGCGACACAGGGCGCCAAGAGACCCAGTACTTC. This encodes CASSDTGRQETQYF.

V usage is TRBV6-1 and J usage is TRBJ1-5; tentative D call: TRBD1 (5 bases). Germline CDR1 MNHNS, CDR2 SASEGT. The CDR3 is 14 residues long. The V and J ends lost 2 bases and 7 bases respectively, with 12 bases between them. Written as DNA, the CDR3 is TGTGCCAGCAGTGAATGGGCAGGGCGCCAGCCCCAGCATTTT. Translating it yields CASSEWAGRQPQHF.

This clone appeared once. The chain uses TRBV6-4 and TRBJ1-6; 9 bases match TRBD1. The CDR3 has 16 amino acids. Germline lookup yields CDR1 MRHNA and CDR2 SNTAGT. V lost 10 bases, J lost 9 bases, and 16 bases stayed unmatched. CDR3 protein: CATPTGGSCRSSPLHF. The CDR3 region has the DNA TGTGCCACCCCGACAGGGGGTTCTTGTAGGAGTTCACCCCTCCACTTT.

V usage is TRBV2 and J usage is TRBJ1-4; 9 nucleotides agree with TRBD1. CDR3 size: 15 residues. After removal of 6 bases from V and 7 bases from J, the junction contained 9 bases not matched to a gene. The germline gives CDR1 SNHLY, CDR2 FYNNEI. The CDR3 protein is CASRRKTGGSEKLFF. The DNA for the CDR3 is TGTGCCAGCAGGCGAAAAACAGGGGGCTCTGAAAAACTGTTTTTT.

This chain links TRBV9 with TRBJ2-1; 9 positions agree with TRBD2. Germline values: CDR1 SGDLS, CDR2 YYNGEE. The CDR3 has 14 residues. V was clipped by 3 bases and J by 6 bases; unmatched bases: 4. This chain's CDR3 is CASSAGTSSNEQFF. As DNA, the CDR3 is TGTGCCAGCAGCGCCGGGACTAGCAGCAATGAGCAGTTCTTC.

This clone was counted between two and nine times. The chain uses TRBV28 and TRBJ2-7; TRBD2 is a possible D gene (5 bases). The CDR3 is 14 amino acids. Germline V gives CDR1 MDHEN, CDR2 SYDVKM. The V end was cut by 8 bases, the J end by 0 bases, with 14 bases between. CDR3 nucleotides: TGTGCCAGCTCTCGAGGGTCCCCCTCCTACGAGCAGTACTTC. Protein product: CASSRGSPSYEQYF.

V and J are TRBV3-1 (or the pseudogene TRBV3-2) and TRBJ2-1; TRBD1 is a possible D gene (6 bases). V shed 2 bases and J shed 0 bases, with 14 bases lying between them. CDR1 and CDR2 from the germline V gene are LGHDT and YNNKEL (reference sequence). This CDR3 is 17 amino acids long. CDR3 residues: CASSQRGSPSSYNEQFF. DNA of the CDR3: TGTGCCAGCAGCCAAAGGGGGAGCCCAAGCTCCTACAATGAGCAGTTCTTC.

The J gene is TRBJ2-7, the V gene TRBV7-3; 7 nucleotides agree with TRBD2. The length of the CDR3 is 14 residues. V was pared by 1 base and J by 6 bases, with 6 bases of the junction left unmatched. The germline V gene has CDR1 SGHTA and CDR2 FQGTGA. The CDR3 DNA reads TGTGCCAGCAGCTTAATGGGGGGGACCAGCGAGCAGTACTTC. As protein: CASSLMGGTSEQYF.